Below are 3 T cell receptor beta chains sequenced from a single sample in a study of blood T cell repertoires in COVID-19. Only in-frame clones appear in the TCRdb table, and some are missing; sequencing was by immunoSEQ multiplex PCR. The sample has around 400,000 clones, approximately 89% seen once. Sequences were obtained from peripheral blood. Receptors were obtained from a woman aged 60-70 years with COVID-19, enrolled during active disease.

The rearrangement uses TRBV28 and TRBJ1-4; D not resolved. CDR1 is MDHEN and CDR2 is SYDVKM in the germline V gene. Trimming removed 7 bases at V and 8 bases at J, with 20 bases between. The CDR3 totals 15 residues. CDR3 in DNA: TGTGCCAGCAAACTATTGTCCCGCCGATCGGAAAAACTGTTTTTT. Its protein is CASKLLSRRSEKLFF.

The chain employs TRBV5-1 and TRBJ1-1, with D uncertain. Germline loops: CDR1 SGHRS, CDR2 YFSETQ. CDR3 size: 15 residues. The V end was cut by 0 bases, the J end by 0 bases, with 9 bases between. CDR3 amino acids: CASSLAPGMNTEAFF. The CDR3 bases are TGCGCCAGCAGCTTGGCTCCAGGAATGAACACTGAAGCTTTCTTT.

The CDR3 here is CASSVGGTNTGELFF. The CDR3 DNA follows: TGTGCCAGCAGCGTAGGTGGGACTAATACCGGGGAGCTGTTTTTT. The chain combines TRBV9 with TRBJ2-2; TRBD2 aligns across 7 bases. Germline trimming cut 0 bases from V and 5 bases from J; bases unmatched to any gene: 4. This CDR3 is built from 15 residues. CDR1 is SGDLS, CDR2 YYNGEE, per germline.